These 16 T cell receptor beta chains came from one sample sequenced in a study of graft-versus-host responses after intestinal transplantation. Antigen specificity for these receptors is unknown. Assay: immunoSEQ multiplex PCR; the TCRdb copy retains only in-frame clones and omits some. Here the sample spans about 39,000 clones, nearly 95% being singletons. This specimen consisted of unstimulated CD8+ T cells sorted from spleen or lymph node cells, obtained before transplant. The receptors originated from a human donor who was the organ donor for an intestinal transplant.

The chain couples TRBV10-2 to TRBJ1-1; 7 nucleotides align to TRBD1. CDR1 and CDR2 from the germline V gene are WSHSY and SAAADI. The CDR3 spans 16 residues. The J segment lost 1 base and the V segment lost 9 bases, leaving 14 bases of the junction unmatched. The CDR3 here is CASRWRGREGNTEAFF. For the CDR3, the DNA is TGCGCCAGTCGTTGGAGGGGGCGGGAGGGGAACACTGAAGCTTTCTTT.

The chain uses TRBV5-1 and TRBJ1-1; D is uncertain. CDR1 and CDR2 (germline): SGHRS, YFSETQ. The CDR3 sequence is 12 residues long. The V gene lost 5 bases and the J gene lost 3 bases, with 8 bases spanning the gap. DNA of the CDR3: TGCGCCAGCAGGGGAGGGTACACTGAAGCTTTCTTT. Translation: CASRGGYTEAFF.

CDR3 DNA: TGTGCCTGGAGTCTGGGCTCCTATAATTCACCCCTCCACTTT. Translation: CAWSLGSYNSPLHF. The J gene is TRBJ1-6, the V gene TRBV30; D is unresolved. V was trimmed by 2 bases and J by 0 bases, leaving 5 bases between them. This CDR3 comprises 14 residues. Per the germline V gene, CDR1 is GTSNPN and CDR2 is SVGIG (reference sequence).

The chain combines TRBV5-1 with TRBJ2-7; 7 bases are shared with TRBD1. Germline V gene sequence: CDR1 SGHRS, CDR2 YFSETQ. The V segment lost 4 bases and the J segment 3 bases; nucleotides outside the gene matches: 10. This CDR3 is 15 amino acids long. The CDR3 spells CASSARQGLSYEQYF. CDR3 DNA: TGCGCCAGCAGCGCTCGACAGGGATTGAGCTACGAGCAGTACTTC. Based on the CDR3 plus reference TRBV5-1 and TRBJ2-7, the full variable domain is KAGVTQTPRYLIKTRGQQVTLSCSPISGHRSVSWYQQTPGQGLQFLFEYFSETQRNKGNFPGRFSGRQFSNSRSEMNVSTLELGDSALYLCASSARQGLSYEQYFGPGTRLTVT.

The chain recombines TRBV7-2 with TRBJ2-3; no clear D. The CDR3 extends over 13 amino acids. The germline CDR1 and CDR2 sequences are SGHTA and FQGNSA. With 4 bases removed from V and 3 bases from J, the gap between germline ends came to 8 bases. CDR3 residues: CASSSYQTDTQYF. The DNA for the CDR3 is TGTGCCAGCAGCTCTTACCAAACAGATACGCAGTATTTT.

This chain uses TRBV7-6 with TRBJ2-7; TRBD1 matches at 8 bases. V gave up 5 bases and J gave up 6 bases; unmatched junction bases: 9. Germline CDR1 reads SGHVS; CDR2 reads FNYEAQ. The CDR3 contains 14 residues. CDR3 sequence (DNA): TGTGCCAGCAGCCCGGACAGGGACTCAAGCGAGCAGTACTTC. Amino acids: CASSPDRDSSEQYF.

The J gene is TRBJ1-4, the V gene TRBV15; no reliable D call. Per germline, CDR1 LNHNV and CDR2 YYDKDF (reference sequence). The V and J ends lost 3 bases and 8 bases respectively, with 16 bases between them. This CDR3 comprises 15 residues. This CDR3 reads CATSSQEESSEKLFF. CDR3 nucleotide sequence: TGTGCCACCAGCAGCCAAGAAGAGTCCAGCGAAAAACTGTTTTTT.

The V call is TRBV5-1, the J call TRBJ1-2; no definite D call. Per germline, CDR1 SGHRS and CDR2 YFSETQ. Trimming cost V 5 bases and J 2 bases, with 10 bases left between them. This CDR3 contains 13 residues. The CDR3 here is CASRRASNYGYTF. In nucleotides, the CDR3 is TGCGCCAGCAGGAGGGCTTCCAACTATGGCTACACCTTC.

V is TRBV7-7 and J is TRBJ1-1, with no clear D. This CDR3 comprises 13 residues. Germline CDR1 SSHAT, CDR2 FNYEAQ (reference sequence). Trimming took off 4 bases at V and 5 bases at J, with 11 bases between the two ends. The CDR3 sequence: CASSSDAGTEAFF. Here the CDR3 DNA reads TGTGCCAGCAGCTCGGACGCGGGAACTGAAGCTTTCTTT. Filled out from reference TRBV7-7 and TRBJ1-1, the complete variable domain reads GAGVSQSPRYKVTKRGQDVTLRCDPISSHATLYWYQQALGQGPEFLTYFNYEAQPDKSGLPSDRFSAERPEGSISTLTIQRTEQRDSAMYRCASSSDAGTEAFFGQGTRLTVV.

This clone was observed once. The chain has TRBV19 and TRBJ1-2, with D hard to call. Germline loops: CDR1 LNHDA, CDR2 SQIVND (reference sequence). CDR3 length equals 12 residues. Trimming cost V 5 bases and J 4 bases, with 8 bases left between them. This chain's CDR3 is CASSSGVYGYTF. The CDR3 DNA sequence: TGTGCCAGTAGTTCTGGGGTCTATGGCTACACCTTC.

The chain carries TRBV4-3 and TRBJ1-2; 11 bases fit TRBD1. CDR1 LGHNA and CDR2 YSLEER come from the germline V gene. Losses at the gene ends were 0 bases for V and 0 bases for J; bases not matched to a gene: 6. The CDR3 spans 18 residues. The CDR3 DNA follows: TGCGCCAGCAGCCAAGATCCCGGACAGGGGGCATCTAACTATGGCTACACCTTC. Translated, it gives CASSQDPGQGASNYGYTF.

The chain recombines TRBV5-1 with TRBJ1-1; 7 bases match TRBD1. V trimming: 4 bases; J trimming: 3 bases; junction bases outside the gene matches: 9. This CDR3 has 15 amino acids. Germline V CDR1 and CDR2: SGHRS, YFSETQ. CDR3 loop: CASSTGTGEDTEAFF. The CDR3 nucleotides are TGCGCCAGCAGCACAGGAACAGGGGAGGACACTGAAGCTTTCTTT.

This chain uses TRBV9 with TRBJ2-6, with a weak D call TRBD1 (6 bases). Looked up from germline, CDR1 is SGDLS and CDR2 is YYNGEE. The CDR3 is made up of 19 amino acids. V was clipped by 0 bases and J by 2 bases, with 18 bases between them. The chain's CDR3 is CASSVAHVDTGTGANVLTF. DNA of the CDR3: TGTGCCAGCAGCGTAGCCCACGTCGACACAGGGACTGGGGCCAACGTCCTGACTTTC.

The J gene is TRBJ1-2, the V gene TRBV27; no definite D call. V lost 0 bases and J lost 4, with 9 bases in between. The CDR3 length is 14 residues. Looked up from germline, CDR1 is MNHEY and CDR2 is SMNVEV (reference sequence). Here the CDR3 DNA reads TGTGCCAGCAGTTTATCCCCCCAGTTCTATGGCTACACCTTC. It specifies CASSLSPQFYGYTF.

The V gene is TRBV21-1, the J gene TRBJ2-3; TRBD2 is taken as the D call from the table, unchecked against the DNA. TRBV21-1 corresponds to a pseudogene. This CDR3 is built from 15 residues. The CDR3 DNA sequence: TGTGCCAGCAGCAAGGGTTGCGGCCATAGAGATACGCAGTATTTT. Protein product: CASSKGCGHRDTQYF.

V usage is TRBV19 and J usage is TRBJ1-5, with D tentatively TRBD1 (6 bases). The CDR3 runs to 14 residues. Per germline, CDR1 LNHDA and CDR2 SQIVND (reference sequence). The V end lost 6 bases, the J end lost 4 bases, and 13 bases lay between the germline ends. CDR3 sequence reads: CASSQQGRNQPQHF. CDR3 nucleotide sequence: TGTGCCAGTAGCCAACAGGGAAGGAATCAGCCCCAGCATTTT. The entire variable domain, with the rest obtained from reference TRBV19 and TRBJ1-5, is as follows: DGGITQSPKYLFRKEGQNVTLSCEQNLNHDAMYWYRQDPGQGLRLIYYSQIVNDFQKGDIAEGYSVSREKKESFPLTVTSAQKNPTAFYLCASSQQGRNQPQHFGDGTRLSIL.